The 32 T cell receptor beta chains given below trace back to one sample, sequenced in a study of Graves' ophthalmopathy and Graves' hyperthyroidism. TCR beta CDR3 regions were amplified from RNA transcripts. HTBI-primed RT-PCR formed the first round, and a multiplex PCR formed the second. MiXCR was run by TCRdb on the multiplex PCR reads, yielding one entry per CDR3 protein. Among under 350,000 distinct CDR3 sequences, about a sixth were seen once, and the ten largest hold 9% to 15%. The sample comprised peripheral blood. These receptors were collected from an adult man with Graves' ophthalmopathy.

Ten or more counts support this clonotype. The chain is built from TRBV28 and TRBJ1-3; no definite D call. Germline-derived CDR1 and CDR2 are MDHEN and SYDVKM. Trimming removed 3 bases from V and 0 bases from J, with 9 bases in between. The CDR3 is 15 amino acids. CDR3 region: CASSFIGSSGNTIYF. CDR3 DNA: TGTGCCAGCAGTTTTATCGGGAGCTCTGGAAACACCATATATTTT.

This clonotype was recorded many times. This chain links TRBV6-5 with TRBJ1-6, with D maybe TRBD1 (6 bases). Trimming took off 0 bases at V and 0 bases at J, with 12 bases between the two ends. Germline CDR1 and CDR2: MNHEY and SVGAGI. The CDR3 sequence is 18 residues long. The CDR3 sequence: CASSYSGGLDSYNSPLHF. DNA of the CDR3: TGTGCCAGCAGTTACTCGGGGGGCTTAGACTCCTATAATTCACCCCTCCACTTT.

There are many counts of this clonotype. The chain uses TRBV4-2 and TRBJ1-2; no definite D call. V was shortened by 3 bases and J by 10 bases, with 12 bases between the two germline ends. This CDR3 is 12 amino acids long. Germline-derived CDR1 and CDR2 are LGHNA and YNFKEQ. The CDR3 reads CASSQDQWAYTF. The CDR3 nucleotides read TGTGCCAGCAGCCAGGATCAGTGGGCCTACACCTTC.

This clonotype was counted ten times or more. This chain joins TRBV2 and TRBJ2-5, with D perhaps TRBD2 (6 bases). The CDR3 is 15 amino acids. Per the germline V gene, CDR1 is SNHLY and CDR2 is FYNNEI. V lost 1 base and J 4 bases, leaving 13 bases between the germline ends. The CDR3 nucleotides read TGTGCCAGCAGTGAAGGCCTAGCGTCCCTAGAGACCCAGTACTTC. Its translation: CASSEGLASLETQYF.

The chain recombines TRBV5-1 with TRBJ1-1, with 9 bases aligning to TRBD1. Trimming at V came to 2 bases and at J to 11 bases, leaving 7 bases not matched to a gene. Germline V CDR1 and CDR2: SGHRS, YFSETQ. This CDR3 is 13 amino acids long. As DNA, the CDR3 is TGCGCCAGCAGCTTAGGGACAGGGCGCGGGGCTTTCTTT. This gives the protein CASSLGTGRGAFF.

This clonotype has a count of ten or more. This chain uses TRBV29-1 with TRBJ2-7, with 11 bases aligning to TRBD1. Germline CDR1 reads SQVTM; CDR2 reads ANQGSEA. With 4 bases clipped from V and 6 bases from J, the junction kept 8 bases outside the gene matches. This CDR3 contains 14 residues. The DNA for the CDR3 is TGCAGCGTTGGCCCCAGGACAGGGGGCTTCGAGCAGTACTTC. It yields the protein CSVGPRTGGFEQYF.

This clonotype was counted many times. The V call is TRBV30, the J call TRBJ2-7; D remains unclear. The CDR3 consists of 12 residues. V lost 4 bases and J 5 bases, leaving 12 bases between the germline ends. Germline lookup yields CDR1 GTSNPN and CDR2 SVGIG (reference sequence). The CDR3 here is CAWNSDRDEQYF. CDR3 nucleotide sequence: TGTGCCTGGAACAGTGATCGGGACGAGCAGTACTTC.

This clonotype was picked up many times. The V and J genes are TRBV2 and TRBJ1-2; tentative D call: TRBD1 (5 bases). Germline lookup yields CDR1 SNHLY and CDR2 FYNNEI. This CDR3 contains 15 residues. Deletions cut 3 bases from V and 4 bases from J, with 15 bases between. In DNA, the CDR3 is TGTGCCAGCAGTGACCCCGGCAGGGTTGGCTATGGCTACACCTTC. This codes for CASSDPGRVGYGYTF.

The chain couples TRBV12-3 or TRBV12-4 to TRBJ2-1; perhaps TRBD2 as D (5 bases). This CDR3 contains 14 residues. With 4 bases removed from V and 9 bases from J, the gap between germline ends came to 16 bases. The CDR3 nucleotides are TGTGCCAGCAGTTCGGGGAGAATGGTAGGTGAGCAGTTCTTC. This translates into CASSSGRMVGEQFF.

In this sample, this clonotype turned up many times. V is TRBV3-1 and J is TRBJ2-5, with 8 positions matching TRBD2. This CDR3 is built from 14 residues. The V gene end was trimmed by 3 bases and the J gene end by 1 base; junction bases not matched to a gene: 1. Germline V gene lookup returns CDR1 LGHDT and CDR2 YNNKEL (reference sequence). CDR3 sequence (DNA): TGTGCCAGCAGCCATACTAGCGGCCAAGAGACCCAGTACTTC. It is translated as CASSHTSGQETQYF.

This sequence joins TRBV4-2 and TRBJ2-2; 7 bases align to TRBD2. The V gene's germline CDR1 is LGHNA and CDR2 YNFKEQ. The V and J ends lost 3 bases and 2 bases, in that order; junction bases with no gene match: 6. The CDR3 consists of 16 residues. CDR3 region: CASSQLGLENTGELFF. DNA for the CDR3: TGTGCCAGCAGCCAGCTCGGACTAGAAAACACCGGGGAGCTGTTTTTT.

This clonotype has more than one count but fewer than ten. CDR3 in DNA: TGTGCCAGCAGTTCTATGACAGGGAGGCAAGAGACCCAGTACTTC. Protein sequence: CASSSMTGRQETQYF. The chain employs TRBV6-5 and TRBJ2-5, with D possibly being TRBD1 (7 bases). Trimming removed 4 bases at V and 2 bases at J, with 14 bases between. The CDR3 is made up of 15 amino acids. CDR1 is MNHEY and CDR2 is SVGAGI in the germline V gene.

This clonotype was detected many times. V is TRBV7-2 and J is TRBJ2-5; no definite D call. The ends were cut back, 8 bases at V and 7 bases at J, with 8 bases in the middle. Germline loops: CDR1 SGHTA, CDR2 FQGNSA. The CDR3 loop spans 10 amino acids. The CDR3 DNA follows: TGTGCCAGCGGCGATATGACCCAGTACTTC. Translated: CASGDMTQYF.

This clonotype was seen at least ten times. The CDR3 sequence: CASSLSSGRTVPAVLNTEAFF. The CDR3, as DNA: TGTGCCAGCAGCTTATCCTCGGGGCGGACAGTGCCGGCGGTCTTGAACACTGAAGCTTTCTTT. This chain connects TRBV7-4 to TRBJ1-1; tentative D call: TRBD1 (6 bases). The V end was cut by 2 bases, the J end by 0 bases, with 28 bases between. The CDR3 has 21 residues. From germline, CDR1 is SGHVT and CDR2 SQSDAQ.

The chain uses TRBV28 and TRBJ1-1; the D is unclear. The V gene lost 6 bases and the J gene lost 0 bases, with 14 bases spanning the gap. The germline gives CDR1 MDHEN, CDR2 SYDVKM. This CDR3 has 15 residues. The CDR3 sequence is CASSLSSDLNTEAFF. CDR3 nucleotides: TGTGCCAGCAGCCTCTCCTCGGACTTGAACACTGAAGCTTTCTTT.

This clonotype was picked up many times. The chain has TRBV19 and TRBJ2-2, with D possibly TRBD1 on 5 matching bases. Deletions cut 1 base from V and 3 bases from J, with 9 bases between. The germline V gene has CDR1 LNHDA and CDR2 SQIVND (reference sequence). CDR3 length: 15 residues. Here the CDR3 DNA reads TGTGCCAGTAGTATAGGGGGCGACGACACCGGGGAGCTGTTTTTT. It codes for CASSIGGDDTGELFF.

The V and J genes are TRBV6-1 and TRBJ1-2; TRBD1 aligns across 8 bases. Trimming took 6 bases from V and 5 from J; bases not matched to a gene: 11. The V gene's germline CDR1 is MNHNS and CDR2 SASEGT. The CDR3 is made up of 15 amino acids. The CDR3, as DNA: TGTGCCAGCAGGGAAACCGGGACAGGTGATTATGGCTACACCTTC. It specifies CASRETGTGDYGYTF.

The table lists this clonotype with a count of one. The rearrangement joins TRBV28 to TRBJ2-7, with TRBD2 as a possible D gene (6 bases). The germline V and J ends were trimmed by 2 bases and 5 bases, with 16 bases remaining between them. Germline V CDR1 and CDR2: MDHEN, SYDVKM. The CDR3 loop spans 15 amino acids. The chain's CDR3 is CASSLRRELFHEQYF. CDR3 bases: TGTGCCAGCAGTTTAAGGCGGGAACTATTCCACGAGCAGTACTTC.

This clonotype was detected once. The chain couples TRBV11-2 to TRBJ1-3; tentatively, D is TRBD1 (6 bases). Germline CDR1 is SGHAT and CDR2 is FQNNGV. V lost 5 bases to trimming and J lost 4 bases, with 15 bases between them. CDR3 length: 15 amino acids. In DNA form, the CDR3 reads TGTGCCAGCAGCCCGACTTCAGGGACAGGAAACACCATATATTTT. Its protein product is CASSPTSGTGNTIYF.

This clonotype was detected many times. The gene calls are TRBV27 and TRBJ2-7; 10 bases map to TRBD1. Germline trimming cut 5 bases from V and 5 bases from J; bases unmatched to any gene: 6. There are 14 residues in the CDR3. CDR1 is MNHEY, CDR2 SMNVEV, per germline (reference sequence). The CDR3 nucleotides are TGTGCCAGCAGTCTCGCCGGGACAGGGGACGAGCAGTACTTC. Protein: CASSLAGTGDEQYF.

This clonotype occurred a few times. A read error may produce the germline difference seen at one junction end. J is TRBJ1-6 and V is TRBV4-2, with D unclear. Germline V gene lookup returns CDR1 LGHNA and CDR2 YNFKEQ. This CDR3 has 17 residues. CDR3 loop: CASSHVMMSSHNSPLHF. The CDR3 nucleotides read TGTGCCAGCAGCCATGTAATGATGAGCTCCCATAATTCACCCCTCCACTTT.

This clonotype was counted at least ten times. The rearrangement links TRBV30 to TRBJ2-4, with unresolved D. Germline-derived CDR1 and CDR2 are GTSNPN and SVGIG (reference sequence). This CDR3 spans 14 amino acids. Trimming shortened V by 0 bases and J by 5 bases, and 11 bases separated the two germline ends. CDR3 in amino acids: CAWSVGGEENIQYF. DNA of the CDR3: TGTGCCTGGAGTGTAGGTGGGGAAGAAAACATTCAGTACTTC.

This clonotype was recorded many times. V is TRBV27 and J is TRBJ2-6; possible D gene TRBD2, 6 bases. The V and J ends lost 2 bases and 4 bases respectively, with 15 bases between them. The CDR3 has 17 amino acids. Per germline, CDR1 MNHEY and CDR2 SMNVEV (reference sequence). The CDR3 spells CASSLRTGAGGANVLTF. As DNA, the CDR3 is TGTGCCAGCAGTTTACGGACGGGTGCGGGGGGGGCCAACGTCCTGACTTTC.

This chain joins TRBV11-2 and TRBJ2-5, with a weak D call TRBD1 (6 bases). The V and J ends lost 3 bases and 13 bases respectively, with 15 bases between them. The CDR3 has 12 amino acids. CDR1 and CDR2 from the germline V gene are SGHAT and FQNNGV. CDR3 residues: CASSFRGQGTYF. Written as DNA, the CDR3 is TGTGCCAGCAGCTTTCGTGGGCAGGGGACGTACTTC.

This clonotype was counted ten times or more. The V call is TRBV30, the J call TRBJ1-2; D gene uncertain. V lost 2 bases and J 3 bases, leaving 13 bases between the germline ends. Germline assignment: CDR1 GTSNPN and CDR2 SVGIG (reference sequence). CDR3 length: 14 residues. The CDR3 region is CAWSKGSYDYGYTF. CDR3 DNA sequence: TGTGCCTGGAGTAAAGGGAGTTACGACTATGGCTACACCTTC.

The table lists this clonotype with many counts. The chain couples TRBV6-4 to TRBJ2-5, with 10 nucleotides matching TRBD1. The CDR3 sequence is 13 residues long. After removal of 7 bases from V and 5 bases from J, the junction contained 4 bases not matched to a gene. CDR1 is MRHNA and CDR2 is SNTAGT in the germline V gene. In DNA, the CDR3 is TGTGCCAGCATCCAGGACAGGGGGGAGACCCAGTACTTC. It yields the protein CASIQDRGETQYF.

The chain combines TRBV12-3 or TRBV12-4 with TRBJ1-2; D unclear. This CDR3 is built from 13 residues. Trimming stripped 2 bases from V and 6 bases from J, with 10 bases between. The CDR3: CASSLRGRHGYTF. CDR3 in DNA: TGTGCCAGCAGTTTAAGAGGGCGGCATGGCTACACCTTC.

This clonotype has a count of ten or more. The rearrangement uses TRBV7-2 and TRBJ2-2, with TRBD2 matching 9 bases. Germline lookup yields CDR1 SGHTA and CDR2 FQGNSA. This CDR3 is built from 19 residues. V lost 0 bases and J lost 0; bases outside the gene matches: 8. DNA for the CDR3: TGTGCCAGCAGCTTAGCGAGGGTAGCGGGGGATCCGAACACCGGGGAGCTGTTTTTT. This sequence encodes CASSLARVAGDPNTGELFF.

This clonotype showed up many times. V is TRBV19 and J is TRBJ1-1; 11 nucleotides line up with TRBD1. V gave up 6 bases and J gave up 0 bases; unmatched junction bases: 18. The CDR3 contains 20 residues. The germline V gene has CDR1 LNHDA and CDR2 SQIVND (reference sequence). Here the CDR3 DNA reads TGTGCCAGTAGCCTCCTGACGGGACAGGGGGTTTTTGGGTTGAACACTGAAGCTTTCTTT. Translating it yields CASSLLTGQGVFGLNTEAFF.

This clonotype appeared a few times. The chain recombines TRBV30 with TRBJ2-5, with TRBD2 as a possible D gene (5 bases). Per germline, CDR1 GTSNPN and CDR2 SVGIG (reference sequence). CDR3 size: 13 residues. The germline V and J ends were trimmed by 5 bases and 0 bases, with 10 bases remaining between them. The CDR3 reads CAWGPGDQETQYF. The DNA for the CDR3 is TGTGCCTGGGGGCCCGGGGACCAAGAGACCCAGTACTTC.

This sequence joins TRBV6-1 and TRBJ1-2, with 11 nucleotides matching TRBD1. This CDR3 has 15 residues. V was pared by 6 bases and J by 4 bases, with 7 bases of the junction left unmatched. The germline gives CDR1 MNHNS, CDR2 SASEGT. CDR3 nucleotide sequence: TGTGCCAGCAGGAAGGACAGGGGGCTGTTCTATGGCTACACCTTC. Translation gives CASRKDRGLFYGYTF.

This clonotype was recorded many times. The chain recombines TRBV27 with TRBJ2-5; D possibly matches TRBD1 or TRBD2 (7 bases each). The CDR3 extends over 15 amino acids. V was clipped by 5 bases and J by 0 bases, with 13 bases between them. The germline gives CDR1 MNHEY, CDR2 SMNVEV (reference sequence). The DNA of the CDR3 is TGTGCCAGCAGTAGAGCGGGACAGTACCAAGAGACCCAGTACTTC. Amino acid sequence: CASSRAGQYQETQYF.